This note documents a single T cell receptor beta chain sequence. Its antigen is undetermined. The sample comes from a study of PD-1 blockade in classical Hodgkin lymphoma. Germline CDR1 and CDR2: MNHEY and SVGAGI. This CDR3 spans 15 amino acids. Trimming stripped 7 bases from V and 0 bases from J, with 14 bases between. General observations from the study: Significant TCR diversity gains by C4D1 occurred in CD4+ but not CD8+ cells.

Some clones are missing from TCRdb's copy, which holds only in-frame ones; the method was immunoSEQ multiplex PCR. The sample lists 25,000 to 35,000 clones, roughly 80% occurring once. This sample's time point: cycle 4 day 1 (C4D1), after around six weeks of nivolumab. Exposure to brentuximab vedotin varied, and each patient had relapsed following autologous stem cell transplantation. Negative selection with magnetic separation was used to purify CD4+ T cells from thawed PBMCs. Best responses fell into complete response, partial response or progressive disease. This receptor was obtained from a human donor with classical Hodgkin lymphoma. The sequences come from CD4+ T cells from blood, collected before the fourth cycle of nivolumab. This rearrangement joins TRBV6-5 to TRBJ2-3; no firm D call. The CDR3 sequence: CASTSSSLSTDTQYF. In nucleotides, the CDR3 is TGTGCCAGCACGTCATCTTCCCTAAGCACAGATACGCAGTATTTT.